This TCR beta chain was identified in a study of cytomegalovirus exposure and HLA in healthy donors. As regards this clone: Its cognate antigen is unknown.

A multiplex PCR was run with 60 Vbeta primers and 13 Jbeta primers. This table comes from immunoSEQ multiplex PCR, and its TCRdb copy is limited to in-frame clones, with some not included. In the table there are 150,000 to 200,000 clones, more than 60% of which are singletons. General observations from the study: As a later analysis showed, a missense DCLRE1C variant was linked to trimming of TCR beta V- and J-genes. Of the V segments, some could not be distinguished, including TRBV6-2 and TRBV6-3, and were excluded. Analysis was performed later, and it showed HLA-associated TCR beta chains to be more clonally expanded than equally common others.

Germline V gene lookup returns CDR1 ENHRY and CDR2 SYGVKD. Trimming removed 4 bases from V and 2 bases from J; junction bases left unmatched: 9. The CDR3 loop spans 18 amino acids. Donors sampled were nominally healthy, though unrecorded immune exposures were likely. Sequenced material: PBMCs. The rearrangement links TRBV10-3 to TRBJ2-3; 13 nucleotides agree with TRBD2. The source is a male donor in good health and CMV-seronegative. This chain's CDR3 is CAISVGTSGALVTDTQYF. As DNA, the CDR3 is TGTGCCATCAGTGTGGGGACTAGCGGGGCCCTCGTCACAGATACGCAGTATTTT.